These T cell receptor beta chains were read from a single sample in a study of OX40 agonist ivuxolimab in advanced cancers. Produced via immunoSEQ multiplex PCR; TCRdb's table is partial and in-frame only. The sample gives approximately 68,000 clones, 85% to 90% of which show up once; 0.85% to 1% is in the top ten. The source material was CD4+ or CD8+ T cells sorted from blood, sampled in a trial of the OX40 agonist ivuxolimab. The receptors come from an adult with an advanced solid tumor such as melanoma, head and neck, liver or kidney cancer. Both conserved end residues are trimmed from each CDR3. For some rows the clone size is stated as once, few or many, or as a class when expanded; others skip it.

>-|TRBJ1-2|TRBV19
ASSIIGGVVDGYT
>-|TRBJ1-2|TRBV7-2
ASSPGQVYGYT
>few|TRBJ1-5|TRBV4-3
ASSQDRGQPQH
>-|TRBJ2-2|TRBV2
ASGETRGTGELF
>-|TRBJ2-5|TRBV9
ASSVGTSGWGETQY
>-|TRBJ2-3|TRBV9
ASSESEGASTDTQY
>-|TRBJ1-2|TRBV6-1
ASSVHGGYGYT
>-|TRBJ1-4|TRBV7-8
ASSGSTGTNEKLF
>-|TRBJ2-5|TRBV5-4
ASSTTGVGQETQY
>-|TRBJ1-4|TRBV9
ASSPGQRWLF
>-|TRBJ1-5|TRBV30
AWSGGPRQPQH
>-|TRBJ1-3|TRBV19
ASSIASAGNTIY
>-|TRBJ1-1|TRBV6-6
ASTPTMNTEAF
>-|TRBJ1-5|TRBV18
ASSPSGRIAGRSNQPQH
>-|TRBJ1-1|TRBV28
ASIAGMNTEAF
>-|TRBJ1-2|TRBV11-2
ASSSIVDYGYT
>-|TRBJ2-2|TRBV18
ASSPANTGELF
>-|TRBJ1-4|TRBV9
ASSVGEGRNEKLF
>once|TRBJ1-5|TRBV7-2
ASSLGLSNVQPQH
>once|TRBJ1-4|TRBV2
ASRIQGRELF
>-|TRBJ2-3|TRBV19
ASSRTGGASTDTQY
>-|TRBJ2-3|TRBV14
ASSQVKWESTDTQY
>-|TRBJ2-3|TRBV13
ASSQGLAGVDTQY
>-|TRBJ1-1|TRBV18
ASSSTGAPDTEAF
>-|TRBJ2-3|TRBV27
ASTPGDRTDTQY
>-|TRBJ1-3|TRBV30
AWSRGGMDTIY
>-|TRBJ2-1|TRBV7-2
ASRSKGGSSYNEQF
>-|TRBJ2-7|TRBV6-5
ASSYSGRNTYEQY
>-|TRBJ2-2|TRBV5-6
ASSLYPTGELF
>few|TRBJ1-2|TRBV4-1
ASSQDLLLGYT
>-|TRBJ1-4|TRBV11-2
ASRRIRDRGEKLF
>-|TRBJ1-1|TRBV6-6
ASSVPRDRSEAF
>-|TRBJ2-3|TRBV13
ASSPPQGDSTDTQY
>-|TRBJ2-6|TRBV19
ASSMRQATSGANVLT
>-|TRBJ2-7|TRBV7-9
ASSLSTGAYGGEQY
>-|TRBJ1-2|TRBV6-1
ASSPNYGYT
>few|TRBJ2-6|TRBV4-3
ASSQDQTGHYSGANVLT
>-|TRBJ1-1|TRBV28
ASSGASEDTEAF
>-|TRBJ2-3|TRBV6-5
ASSYSRSTDTQY
>-|TRBJ2-6|TRBV7-3
ASSSRLRSGANVLT
>-|TRBJ1-2|TRBV7-3
ASSLNGLIGYT
>once|TRBJ1-2|TRBV5-1
ASSLLFPPEGGYT
>-|TRBJ2-6|TRBV7-3
ASSLKRVQVGSGANVLT
>-|TRBJ1-4|TRBV7-8
ASSLDRGYEKLF
>-|TRBJ1-4|TRBV4-3
ASSQDPTTNEKLF
>-|TRBJ2-2|TRBV7-3
ASSPSGPGPNTGELF
>-|TRBJ2-4|TRBV5-1
ASSPGTGGNIQY
>-|TRBJ2-5|TRBV29-1
SGGETETQY
>-|TRBJ2-1|TRBV4-1
ASSHLGLHYNEQF
>-|TRBJ2-3|TRBV9
ASSASSPGQY
>-|TRBJ1-5|TRBV13
ASSYRVGQPQH
>-|TRBJ2-3|TRBV9
ASSVAGLAGGRRGDTQY
>-|TRBJ2-7|TRBV5-1
ASSDEYEQY
>-|TRBJ2-1|TRBV19
ASSIVLAGPNEQF
>-|TRBJ2-7|TRBV29-1
SVRVSSYEQY
>-|TRBJ1-1|TRBV28
ASSFNREVSMNTEAF
>once|TRBJ2-7|TRBV5-1
ASSLEPGQGFYEQY
>-|TRBJ1-1|TRBV13
ASSLFYQGAIMNTEAF
>-|TRBJ1-6|TRBV21-1
ASSKIDDRDSYNSPLH
>-|TRBJ1-3|TRBV7-9
ASSLGTSSGNTIY